These 13 T cell receptor beta chains came from one sample sequenced in a study of blood T cell repertoires in COVID-19. Sequencing was performed with immunoSEQ multiplex PCR; in TCRdb, only in-frame clones are kept and a portion is missing. The top ten hold around 6.5% of the sample, which has 200,000 to 250,000 clones, roughly 90% seen once. The sequenced sample was peripheral blood. These receptors all come from a man between 60 and 75 years old who had recovered from COVID-19.

The V gene is TRBV27, the J gene TRBJ2-5; 12 nucleotides match TRBD2. V was pared by 5 bases and J by 4 bases, with 8 bases of the junction left unmatched. The CDR3 runs to 16 residues. Germline CDR1 is MNHEY and CDR2 is SMNVEV (reference sequence). CDR3 DNA: TGTGCCAGCAGTGCCATCCTGACTAGCGGGAGAGAGACCCAGTACTTC. This encodes CASSAILTSGRETQYF.

The chain employs TRBV6-5 and TRBJ2-7; D unresolved. CDR1 MNHEY and CDR2 SVGAGI come from the germline V gene. With 0 bases removed from V and 1 base from J, the gap between germline ends came to 13 bases. This CDR3 is 16 amino acids long. This CDR3 is CASSYSAAVSSYEQYF. The CDR3 bases are TGTGCCAGCAGTTACTCGGCGGCAGTTTCTTCCTACGAGCAGTACTTC.

The chain carries TRBV2 and TRBJ1-1; the match to TRBD1 covers 7 bases. Germline loops: CDR1 SNHLY, CDR2 FYNNEI. The V and J ends lost 6 bases and 6 bases, in that order; junction bases with no gene match: 10. This CDR3 contains 14 residues. The CDR3 DNA sequence: TGTGCCAGCAGACCTGACAGGGAGCGGGCTGAAGCTTTCTTT. Its protein product is CASRPDRERAEAFF.

The chain carries TRBV6-5 and TRBJ1-6, with 7 nucleotides matching TRBD1. Per germline, CDR1 MNHEY and CDR2 SVGAGI. The CDR3 is made up of 15 amino acids. The ends lost 6 bases at V and 7 bases at J; junction bases unmatched: 9. The CDR3 protein is CASSPRQGSNSPLHF. CDR3 bases: TGTGCCAGCAGCCCACGACAGGGTTCGAATTCACCCCTCCACTTT.

The gene calls are TRBV7-2 and TRBJ1-1, with D possibly matching TRBD1 (6 bases). CDR1 and CDR2 (germline): SGHTA, FQGNSA. Trimming stripped 5 bases from V and 3 bases from J, with 13 bases between. The CDR3 runs 14 residues. The CDR3 loop reads CASSRETGYTEAFF. In DNA, the CDR3 is TGTGCCAGCAGCCGTGAGACAGGATACACTGAAGCTTTCTTT.

This sequence joins TRBV5-4 and TRBJ1-1; D unclear. Trimming cost V 0 bases and J 4 bases, with 13 bases left between them. CDR1 SGHNT and CDR2 YYREEE come from the germline V gene (reference sequence). This CDR3 spans 15 amino acids. Here the CDR3 reads CASSLDNSGLTEAFF. The CDR3, as DNA: TGTGCCAGCAGCTTGGATAACTCAGGTCTCACTGAAGCTTTCTTT.

The CDR3 region has the DNA TGTGCCAGCAGCCCTGGGCCCGCAAGTTATAGCAATCAGCCCCAGCATTTT. Translated, it gives CASSPGPASYSNQPQHF. The rearrangement joins TRBV27 to TRBJ1-5; no clear D. V was pared by 6 bases and J by 0 bases, with 18 bases between. CDR3 length equals 17 residues. Germline V gene sequence: CDR1 MNHEY, CDR2 SMNVEV (reference sequence).

In this sample, this clone turned up a few times. This chain links TRBV5-8 with TRBJ2-3, with 8 bases that match TRBD1. CDR3 size: 15 residues. Germline loops: CDR1 SGHTS, CDR2 YDEGEE. The V segment lost 0 bases and the J segment 2 bases; nucleotides outside the gene matches: 2. The chain's CDR3 is CASSLGTGPTDTQYF. CDR3 DNA: TGTGCCAGCAGCTTGGGGACAGGGCCCACAGATACGCAGTATTTT.

The chain couples TRBV2 to TRBJ2-3; 8 bases match TRBD1. There are 16 residues in the CDR3. Germline V CDR1 and CDR2: SNHLY, FYNNEI. V lost 4 bases and J lost 0; bases outside the gene matches: 6. The CDR3 here is CASSVGQGPSTDTQYF. CDR3 nucleotides: TGTGCCAGCAGTGTAGGACAGGGCCCTAGCACAGATACGCAGTATTTT.

The V call is TRBV7-3, the J call TRBJ2-1; 7 nucleotides align to TRBD2. Trimming removed 2 bases from V and 8 bases from J; junction bases left unmatched: 12. The length of the CDR3 is 16 residues. Germline CDR1 is SGHTA and CDR2 is FQGTGA. CDR3 sequence: CASSLLGSGGSHEQFF. The CDR3 coding sequence is TGTGCCAGCAGCTTATTAGGGTCGGGAGGAAGCCATGAGCAGTTCTTC.

The chain uses TRBV5-1 and TRBJ1-4; D is ambiguous. The CDR3 has 15 amino acids. V lost 5 bases, J lost 4 bases, and 15 bases lay in between. Germline-derived CDR1 and CDR2 are SGHRS and YFSETQ. The CDR3 here is CASSRNPGGNEKLFF. The CDR3 nucleotides read TGCGCCAGCAGTCGGAACCCGGGTGGTAATGAAAAACTGTTTTTT.

The chain links TRBV5-1 to TRBJ2-2; 9 bases map to TRBD1. CDR1 is SGHRS and CDR2 is YFSETQ in the germline V gene. The CDR3 has 14 residues. V was clipped by 7 bases and J by 5 bases; unmatched bases: 6. CDR3 loop: CASSDRGRTGELFF. CDR3 bases: TGCGCCAGCTCGGACAGGGGAAGAACCGGGGAGCTGTTTTTT.

This chain links TRBV29-1 with TRBJ2-7; D possibly corresponds to TRBD1 (6 bases). This CDR3 region has 14 residues. V lost 5 bases and J 4 bases, leaving 18 bases between the germline ends. Germline assignment: CDR1 SQVTM and CDR2 ANQGSEA. The CDR3 spells CSVRGKGEDYEQYF. The CDR3 DNA reads as TGCAGCGTTAGGGGAAAGGGGGAAGATTACGAGCAGTACTTC.